The 8 T cell receptor beta chains listed next were all sequenced from one sample in a study of T-cell memory formation after mild COVID-19. One entry per CDR3 protein results from TCRdb running MiXCR on the 5' RACE reads. The table has about 440,000 distinct CDR3 sequences, around 18% seen once. Sequencing input: PBMCs or a T cell subset sorted from them (not recorded which). The receptors were sampled from an adult woman who had mild COVID-19 (a few samples of this study predate the infection). Cell type and time point are not known.

The chain employs TRBV7-9 and TRBJ2-3; D remains ambiguous. V was shortened by 3 bases and J by 2 bases, with 12 bases between the two germline ends. Looked up from germline, CDR1 is SEHNR and CDR2 is FQNEAQ (reference sequence). CDR3 size: 15 residues. The CDR3: CASSLLGSPTDTQYF. CDR3 coding DNA: TGTGCCAGCAGCTTGTTGGGAAGCCCCACAGATACGCAGTATTTT.

This clonotype was seen more than once but under ten times. The chain joins TRBV3-1 to TRBJ2-5; possible D gene TRBD1, 5 bases. This CDR3 contains 15 residues. The germline V gene encodes CDR1 LGHDT and CDR2 YNNKEL (reference sequence). V lost 5 bases and J 4 bases, leaving 17 bases between the germline ends. In nucleotides, the CDR3 is TGTGCCAGCAGCTACGGGTTGGACAATCGAGAGACCCAGTACTTC. As protein: CASSYGLDNRETQYF.

This clonotype was seen ten or more times. The CDR3 DNA reads TGCGCCAGCAGCGCTGACATGAGTGGGGGGCCCCAGCATTTT. Protein product: CASSADMSGGPQHF. This chain connects TRBV5-1 to TRBJ1-5; TRBD1 is a possible D gene (5 bases). Looked up from germline, CDR1 is SGHRS and CDR2 is YFSETQ. The CDR3 length is 14 residues. V shed 4 bases and J shed 9 bases, with 17 bases lying between them.

This clonotype showed up just a few times. This chain uses TRBV4-1 with TRBJ2-7; D is perhaps TRBD1 (6 bases). Trimming took 4 bases from V and 2 from J, leaving 9 bases between them. Looked up from germline, CDR1 is MGHRA and CDR2 is YSYEKL. This CDR3 has 13 residues. The CDR3 nucleotides are TGCGCCAGCAGCCTGGACAGACCCTACGAGCAGTACTTC. Amino acid sequence: CASSLDRPYEQYF.

The rearrangement uses TRBV20-1 and TRBJ2-7; 12 nucleotides align to TRBD2. The CDR3 length is 14 residues. The V and J ends lost 5 bases and 2 bases, in that order; junction bases with no gene match: 4. Germline values: CDR1 DFQATT, CDR2 SNEGSKA (reference sequence). The DNA for the CDR3 is TGCAGTGCTGGACGGACTAGCGGGACCTACGAGCAGTACTTC. Its translation: CSAGRTSGTYEQYF.

V usage is TRBV27 and J usage is TRBJ2-7; possibly TRBD1 or TRBD2 for D (5 bases each). V was shortened by 2 bases and J by 2 bases, with 10 bases between the two germline ends. The CDR3 contains 14 residues. Germline CDR1 is MNHEY and CDR2 is SMNVEV (reference sequence). CDR3 DNA sequence: TGTGCCAGCAGTTTAACCGGGACGACCTACGAGCAGTACTTC. This gives the protein CASSLTGTTYEQYF.

This clonotype has just a few counts. V usage is TRBV7-6 and J usage is TRBJ2-7; weak D call: TRBD2 (5 bases). Germline lookup yields CDR1 SGHVS and CDR2 FNYEAQ. Between the trimmed V and J ends, which lost 4 bases and 5 bases, there was a span of 12 bases. This CDR3 region has 13 residues. The CDR3 sequence: CASSSTGFDEQYF. As DNA, the CDR3 is TGTGCCAGCAGCTCAACGGGGTTCGACGAGCAGTACTTC.

In its sample, this clonotype was seen many times. The gene calls are TRBV3-1 and TRBJ1-2; weak D call: TRBD1 (6 bases). The CDR3 spans 13 residues. Germline V lookup: CDR1 LGHDT, CDR2 YNNKEL (reference sequence). V lost 5 bases, J lost 0 bases, and 7 bases lay in between. The CDR3 DNA follows: TGTGCCAGCAGCAGACAGGCTAACTATGGCTACACCTTC. The encoded protein is CASSRQANYGYTF.